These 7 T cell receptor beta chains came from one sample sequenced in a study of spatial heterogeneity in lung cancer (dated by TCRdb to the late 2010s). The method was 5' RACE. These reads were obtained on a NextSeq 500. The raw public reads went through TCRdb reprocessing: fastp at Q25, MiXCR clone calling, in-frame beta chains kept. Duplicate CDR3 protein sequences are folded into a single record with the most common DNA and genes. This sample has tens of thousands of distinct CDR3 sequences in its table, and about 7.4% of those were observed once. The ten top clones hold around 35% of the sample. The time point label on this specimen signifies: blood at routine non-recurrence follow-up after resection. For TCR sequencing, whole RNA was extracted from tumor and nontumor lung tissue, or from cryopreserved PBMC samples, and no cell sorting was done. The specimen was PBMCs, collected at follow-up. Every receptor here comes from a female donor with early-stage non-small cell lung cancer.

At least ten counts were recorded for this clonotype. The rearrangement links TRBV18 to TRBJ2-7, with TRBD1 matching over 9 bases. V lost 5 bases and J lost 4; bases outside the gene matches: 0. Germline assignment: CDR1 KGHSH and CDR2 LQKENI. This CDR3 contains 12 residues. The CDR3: CASSGQGYEQYF. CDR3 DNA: TGTGCCAGCTCAGGACAGGGGTACGAGCAGTACTTC.

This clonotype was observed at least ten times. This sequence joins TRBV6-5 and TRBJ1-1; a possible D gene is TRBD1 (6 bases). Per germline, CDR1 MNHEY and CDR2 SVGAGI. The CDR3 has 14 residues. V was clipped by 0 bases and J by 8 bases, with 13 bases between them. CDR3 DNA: TGTGCCAGCAGTTACTCGGTCTTCCAGGGGGAAGCTTTCTTT. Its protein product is CASSYSVFQGEAFF.

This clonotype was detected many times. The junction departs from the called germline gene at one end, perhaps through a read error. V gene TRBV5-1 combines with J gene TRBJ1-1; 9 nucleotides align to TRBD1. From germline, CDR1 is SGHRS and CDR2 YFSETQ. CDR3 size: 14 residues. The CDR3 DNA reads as TGCGCCAGCAGATTGGGACAGGGGAACACTGAAGCTTTCTTT. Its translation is CASRLGQGNTEAFF. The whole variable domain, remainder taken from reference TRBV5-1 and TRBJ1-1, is KAGVTQTPRYLIKTRGQQVTLSCSPISGHRSVSWYQQTPGQGLQFLFEYFSETQRNKGNFPGRFSGRQFSNSRSEMNVSTLELGDSALYLCASRLGQGNTEAFFGQGTRLTVV.

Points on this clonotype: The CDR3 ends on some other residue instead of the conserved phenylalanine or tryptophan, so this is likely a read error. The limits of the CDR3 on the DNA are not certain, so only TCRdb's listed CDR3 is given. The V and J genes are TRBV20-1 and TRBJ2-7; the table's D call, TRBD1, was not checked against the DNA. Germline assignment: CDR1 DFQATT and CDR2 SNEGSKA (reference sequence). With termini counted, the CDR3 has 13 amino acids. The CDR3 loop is CSARLSGGGEEYS.

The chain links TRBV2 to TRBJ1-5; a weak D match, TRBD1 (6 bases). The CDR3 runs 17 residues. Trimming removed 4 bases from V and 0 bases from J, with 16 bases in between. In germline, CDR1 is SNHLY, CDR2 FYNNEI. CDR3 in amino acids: CASSGGQGSGSNQPQHF. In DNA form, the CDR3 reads TGTGCCAGCAGTGGGGGGCAGGGAAGTGGTAGCAATCAGCCCCAGCATTTT.

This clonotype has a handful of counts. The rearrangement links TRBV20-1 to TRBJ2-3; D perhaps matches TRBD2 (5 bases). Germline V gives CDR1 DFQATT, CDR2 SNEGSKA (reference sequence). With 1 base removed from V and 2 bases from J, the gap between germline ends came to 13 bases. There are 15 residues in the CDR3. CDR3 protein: CSARVPGYSTDTQYF. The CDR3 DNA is TGCAGTGCTAGAGTCCCGGGGTACTCCACAGATACGCAGTATTTT.

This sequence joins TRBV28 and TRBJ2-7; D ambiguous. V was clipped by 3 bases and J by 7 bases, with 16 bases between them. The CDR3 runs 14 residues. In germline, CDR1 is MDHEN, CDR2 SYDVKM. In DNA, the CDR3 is TGTGCCAGCAGTTTCCCCGGGCTATCCAGGGAGCAGTACTTC. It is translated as CASSFPGLSREQYF.